This is a list of T cell receptor beta chains from one sample in a study of low-dose radiotherapy and immunotherapy resistance in tumors. TCRdb re-derived calls from the reads in MiXCR, one entry per CDR3 protein. The data contain 57,000 or so distinct CDR3 sequences, 25% of them singletons. Sequencing was performed on PBMCs, taken before treatment. The receptor source for this set is a male donor with prostate cancer. CDR3s leave out the opening cysteine and the closing phenylalanine or tryptophan. Fields, in order: D gene, V gene, J gene, CDR3 protein. D genes are given only for firm matches.

-	TRBV5-1	TRBJ2-4	ASSPLRENIQY
TRBD1	TRBV6-2/TRBV6-3	TRBJ2-3	ASSSGQGGITDTQY
-	TRBV5-1	TRBJ2-7	ASSSEDTYEQY
TRBD2	TRBV29-1	TRBJ2-4	SVEPGLAGTKNIQY
-	TRBV13	TRBJ1-5	ASSSGRTASNQPQH
-	TRBV5-1	TRBJ1-6	ASSLTPSDSPLH
-	TRBV18	TRBJ1-2	ASSPSDEGRGYT
-	TRBV29-1	TRBJ2-3	SGSLQRNTDTQY
-	TRBV9	TRBJ2-3	ASSVSPTDTQY
TRBD1	TRBV12-3/TRBV12-4	TRBJ2-1	ASSLRQGKDEQF
TRBD1	TRBV5-1	TRBJ2-7	ASSASGTESYEQY
TRBD2	TRBV4-1	TRBJ2-4	ASSQDWASGRRNIQY
TRBD2	TRBV7-6	TRBJ2-5	ASSSPEERGGPTQY
-	TRBV5-1	TRBJ2-5	ASRSGVTGQETQY
-	TRBV7-2	TRBJ2-5	ASRGDRSLETQY
-	TRBV13	TRBJ2-7	ASSARAGGSYEQY
-	TRBV7-3	TRBJ2-3	ASSLRGALRTDTQY
TRBD1	TRBV5-1	TRBJ1-1	ASSEDRGRTEAF
TRBD2	TRBV3-1	TRBJ2-3	ASSRTSGTDTQY
-	TRBV20-1	TRBJ1-1	SAAPLTEAF
-	TRBV5-6	TRBJ1-5	ASSFGTLHQPQH
-	TRBV6-5	TRBJ1-2	ASKTGPPGDGYT
TRBD1	TRBV28	TRBJ2-2	ASSQSPQGATGELF
-	TRBV5-5	TRBJ2-1	ASSPKGGLRNEQF
-	TRBV5-4	TRBJ2-5	ATSVQETQY